This T cell receptor beta chain was identified in a study of naive and memory T cell subsets. The V segment lost 2 bases and the J segment 8 bases; nucleotides outside the gene matches: 2. The CDR3 consists of 13 residues. Germline CDR1 DFQATT, CDR2 SNEGSKA (reference sequence). Both TRBC1 and TRBC2 were covered by a beta constant-region primer of two equimolar oligonucleotides. Four rounds of PCR amplified the ligated cDNA using nested alpha and beta constant-region primers plus SP2. TCRdb fed the UMI-ligation and nested PCR reads into MiXCR, producing one record per CDR3 protein. The data hold about 120,000 distinct CDR3 sequences, with around 35% observed a single time.

V and J are TRBV20-1 and TRBJ2-2, with 10 bases matching TRBD2. The clonotype originates from a human donor in good health. The sequenced sample was central memory CD4+ T cells from blood. The CDR3 spells CSARLAGVGELFF. DNA for the CDR3: TGCAGTGCTAGACTAGCGGGAGTGGGGGAGCTGTTTTTT.